One and the same sample provided the 26 T cell receptor beta chains below, sequenced in a study of blood T cell repertoires in COVID-19. The protocol was immunoSEQ multiplex PCR, while the TCRdb copy is restricted to in-frame clones and leaves out a portion. This table has 330,000 or so clones, about 90% appearing once. Specimen: PBMCs or T cells enriched from blood (not recorded which). These receptor sequences come from a man in his forties in a cohort exposed to, infected with or recovered from COVID-19 (not recorded which).

The gene calls are TRBV5-1 and TRBJ2-3; D perhaps matches TRBD1 (8 bases). The CDR3 consists of 15 residues. V dropped 2 bases and J dropped 3 bases, with 13 bases sitting between them. CDR1 and CDR2 from the germline V gene are SGHRS and YFSETQ. The CDR3: CASSLQGGSTDTQYF. As DNA, the CDR3 is TGCGCCAGCAGCTTACAGGGGGGGTCGACAGATACGCAGTATTTT.

The chain employs TRBV5-1 and TRBJ2-7; D unresolved. Deletions cut 1 base from V and 4 bases from J, with 9 bases between. This CDR3 contains 13 residues. The germline gives CDR1 SGHRS, CDR2 YFSETQ. This chain's CDR3 is CASSLPSGYEQYF. In DNA, the CDR3 is TGCGCCAGCAGCTTGCCCTCGGGTTACGAGCAGTACTTC.

Comments on this clone: The same CDR3 is also encoded by other DNA sequences in this sample. This chain connects TRBV18 to TRBJ2-2; 8 nucleotides line up with TRBD2. The CDR3 loop spans 15 amino acids. Trimming removed 6 bases from V and 5 bases from J; junction bases left unmatched: 8. Germline CDR1 reads KGHSH; CDR2 reads LQKENI. CDR3 DNA sequence: TGTGCCAGCTCCCCCGCGGGAGGTGGGACCGGGGAGCTGTTTTTT. Protein: CASSPAGGGTGELFF.

V gene TRBV20-1 combines with J gene TRBJ2-7; D uncertain. CDR1 and CDR2 from the germline V gene are DFQATT and SNEGSKA (reference sequence). The CDR3 loop spans 12 amino acids. With 3 bases removed from V and 5 bases from J, the gap between germline ends came to 11 bases. The chain's CDR3 is CSASLVIDEQYF. In DNA form, the CDR3 reads TGCAGTGCTAGTTTAGTAATCGACGAGCAGTACTTC.

The chain carries TRBV7-9 and TRBJ2-3, with 8 bases that match TRBD2. The CDR3 length is 17 residues. V lost 5 bases to trimming and J lost 3 bases; unmatched junction nucleotides: 13. CDR1 is SEHNR, CDR2 FQNEAQ, per germline (reference sequence). The CDR3 sequence: CASSPFLAGGLTDTQYF. CDR3 nucleotides: TGTGCCAGCAGCCCGTTCCTGGCGGGAGGATTGACAGATACGCAGTATTTT.

V and J are TRBV11-3 and TRBJ2-2, with 10 bases identical to TRBD1. The CDR3 covers 15 residues. The V gene end was trimmed by 5 bases and the J gene end by 5 bases; junction bases not matched to a gene: 5. CDR1 and CDR2 from the germline V gene are SGHNT and YENEEA. Here the CDR3 reads CASSPGQGQTGELFF. CDR3 DNA: TGTGCCAGCAGCCCGGGACAGGGGCAAACCGGGGAGCTGTTTTTT.

The rearrangement links TRBV7-9 to TRBJ1-6; 9 bases map to TRBD1. There are 15 residues in the CDR3. V was clipped by 4 bases and J by 10 bases; unmatched bases: 8. In germline, CDR1 is SEHNR, CDR2 FQNEAQ (reference sequence). The CDR3 sequence: CASSSTDRGGSPLHF. CDR3 sequence (DNA): TGTGCCAGCAGCTCCACCGACAGGGGGGGATCACCCCTCCACTTT. Drawing the rest from reference TRBV7-9 and TRBJ1-6, the complete variable domain is DTGVSQNPRHKITKRGQNVTFRCDPISEHNRLYWYRQTLGQGPEFLTYFQNEAQLEKSRLLSDRFSAERPKGSFSTLEIQRTEQGDSAMYLCASSSTDRGGSPLHFGNGTRLTVT.

This clone was observed a few times. The chain has TRBV6-1 and TRBJ2-7, with D perhaps matching TRBD2 (5 bases). The CDR3 extends over 13 amino acids. V was shortened by 2 bases and J by 2 bases, with 7 bases between the two germline ends. The germline V gene has CDR1 MNHNS and CDR2 SASEGT. The CDR3 sequence is CASSELRAYEQYF. The DNA for the CDR3 is TGTGCCAGCAGTGAATTGCGGGCCTACGAGCAGTACTTC.

The chain has TRBV11-2 and TRBJ1-4, with D tentatively TRBD1 (5 bases). Trimming took off 1 base at V and 5 bases at J, with 14 bases between the two ends. CDR1 and CDR2 from the germline V gene are SGHAT and FQNNGV. The CDR3 contains 16 residues. CDR3 DNA sequence: TGTGCCAGCAGCTTAGTCAGGGTAGGCGAGAATGAAAAACTGTTTTTT. Translating it yields CASSLVRVGENEKLFF.

J is TRBJ1-4 and V is TRBV10-3; possible D gene TRBD1, 5 bases. This CDR3 spans 12 amino acids. V lost 11 bases and J lost 8, with 15 bases in between. Germline V lookup: CDR1 ENHRY, CDR2 SYGVKD. The CDR3 reads CAARGFTEKLFF. CDR3 nucleotides: TGTGCCGCCCGGGGGTTTACGGAAAAACTGTTTTTT.

This clone was recorded a few times. The rearrangement uses TRBV3-1 (or the pseudogene TRBV3-2) and TRBJ1-3, with D possibly TRBD1 on 5 matching bases. CDR1 and CDR2 from the germline V gene are LGHDT and YNNKEL (reference sequence). V gave up 2 bases and J gave up 2 bases, with 7 bases separating them. This CDR3 contains 14 residues. CDR3 region: CASSQLTAGNTIYF. In nucleotides, the CDR3 is TGTGCCAGCAGCCAACTGACAGCTGGAAACACCATATATTTT.

This chain uses TRBV25-1 with TRBJ2-7; the match to TRBD2 covers 10 bases. The CDR3 loop spans 16 amino acids. The V and J ends lost 4 bases and 1 base, in that order; junction bases with no gene match: 7. Germline CDR1 is MGHDK and CDR2 is SYGVNS. The CDR3 region is CASSGPGTSDSYEQYF. The CDR3 DNA sequence: TGTGCCAGCAGTGGACCCGGGACTAGCGATTCCTACGAGCAGTACTTC.

The chain combines TRBV13 with TRBJ1-2; TRBD1 matches 9 bases. CDR1 PRHDT and CDR2 FYEKMQ come from the germline V gene (reference sequence). CDR3 length: 15 residues. J was trimmed by 4 bases and V by 7 bases; bases with no gene match: 10. In DNA, the CDR3 is TGTGCCAGCACCAGACAGGGGGAGCTTTCCTATGGCTACACCTTC. This codes for CASTRQGELSYGYTF.

This chain uses TRBV30 with TRBJ1-6; TRBD1 might be the D (6 bases). Germline lookup yields CDR1 GTSNPN and CDR2 SVGIG (reference sequence). The V end was cut by 4 bases, the J end by 7 bases, with 11 bases between. The CDR3 runs 13 residues. For the CDR3, the DNA is TGTGCCTGGAATGGGGGCTTCAATTCACCCCTCCACTTT. The encoded protein is CAWNGGFNSPLHF.

V and J are TRBV6-1 and TRBJ1-1; D unresolved. V dropped 6 bases and J dropped 4 bases, with 3 bases sitting between them. This CDR3 is built from 10 residues. Germline V lookup: CDR1 MNHNS, CDR2 SASEGT. CDR3: CASRATEAFF. CDR3 sequence (DNA): TGTGCCAGCAGGGCCACTGAAGCTTTCTTT.

The genes are TRBV6-2 or TRBV6-3 and TRBJ2-7; TRBD2 might be the D (5 bases). Germline lookup yields CDR1 MNHEY and CDR2 SVGEGT. V was cut by 5 bases and J by 0 bases, with 17 bases left in between. This CDR3 comprises 16 residues. The CDR3 nucleotides are TGTGCCAGCAGTCTTGCGCAAAGCGGAATCTCCTACGAGCAGTACTTC. This translates into CASSLAQSGISYEQYF.

V is TRBV3-1 (or the pseudogene TRBV3-2) and J is TRBJ2-7; the match to TRBD2 covers 9 bases. The J segment lost 9 bases and the V segment lost 1 base, leaving 1 base of the junction unmatched. Germline CDR1 is LGHDT and CDR2 is YNNKEL (reference sequence). The CDR3 runs 12 residues. The chain's CDR3 is CASSQGTSAQYF. The DNA for the CDR3 is TGTGCCAGCAGCCAAGGGACTAGCGCGCAGTACTTC.

The J gene is TRBJ2-7, the V gene TRBV27, with D possibly matching TRBD2 (5 bases). The CDR3 is 14 residues long. The germline V gene encodes CDR1 MNHEY and CDR2 SMNVEV (reference sequence). V shed 3 bases and J shed 5 bases, with 14 bases lying between them. The CDR3 nucleotides read TGTGCCAGCAGTTTTGTCGGGATGGGGAACGAGCAGTACTTC. Its protein is CASSFVGMGNEQYF.

The J gene is TRBJ1-1, the V gene TRBV5-1; D not resolved. Deletions cut 0 bases from V and 1 base from J, with 7 bases between. The germline V gene encodes CDR1 SGHRS and CDR2 YFSETQ. The CDR3 is 14 amino acids. The CDR3 reads CASSLASGNTEAFF. Written as DNA, the CDR3 is TGCGCCAGCAGCTTGGCCTCAGGGAACACTGAAGCTTTCTTT. Variable domain in full (rest from reference TRBV5-1 and TRBJ1-1): KAGVTQTPRYLIKTRGQQVTLSCSPISGHRSVSWYQQTPGQGLQFLFEYFSETQRNKGNFPGRFSGRQFSNSRSEMNVSTLELGDSALYLCASSLASGNTEAFFGQGTRLTVV.

This clone came up once. The V call is TRBV6-5, the J call TRBJ2-5; 9 nucleotides line up with TRBD1. The germline gives CDR1 MNHEY, CDR2 SVGAGI. J lost 3 bases, V lost 5 bases, and 4 bases had no gene match. The CDR3 has 14 residues. Here the CDR3 reads CASSRQGGKETQYF. In DNA form, the CDR3 reads TGTGCCAGCAGTCGACAGGGGGGTAAAGAGACCCAGTACTTC.

The chain has TRBV9 and TRBJ2-1, with 10 bases lining up with TRBD2. V trimming: 4 bases; J trimming: 7 bases; junction bases outside the gene matches: 8. This CDR3 has 15 residues. The germline CDR1 and CDR2 sequences are SGDLS and YYNGEE. CDR3: CASSREVAGGNEQFF. CDR3 coding DNA: TGTGCCAGCAGCCGTGAGGTAGCGGGGGGTAATGAGCAGTTCTTC.

V usage is TRBV3-1 (or the pseudogene TRBV3-2) and J usage is TRBJ1-5; D remains unclear. V lost 3 bases and J lost 4, with 7 bases in between. CDR3 length: 13 amino acids. Germline V gene lookup returns CDR1 LGHDT and CDR2 YNNKEL (reference sequence). The CDR3 bases are TGTGCCAGCAGCCAGCAGGCAAATCAGCCCCAGCATTTT. It codes for CASSQQANQPQHF.

The chain combines TRBV7-7 with TRBJ1-1; D ambiguous. The germline V gene encodes CDR1 SSHAT and CDR2 FNYEAQ (reference sequence). Trimming cost V 5 bases and J 0 bases, with 7 bases left between them. There are 13 residues in the CDR3. CDR3 DNA sequence: TGTGCCAGCAGCCCCGACTTGAACACTGAAGCTTTCTTT. Amino acid sequence: CASSPDLNTEAFF. Full variable domain (remainder filled in from reference TRBV7-7 and TRBJ1-1): GAGVSQSPRYKVTKRGQDVTLRCDPISSHATLYWYQQALGQGPEFLTYFNYEAQPDKSGLPSDRFSAERPEGSISTLTIQRTEQRDSAMYRCASSPDLNTEAFFGQGTRLTVV.

The chain recombines TRBV15 with TRBJ2-3; the D is unclear. V was trimmed by 5 bases and J by 2 bases, leaving 17 bases between them. Germline CDR1 reads LNHNV; CDR2 reads YYDKDF (reference sequence). The CDR3 consists of 16 residues. CDR3: CATSSRGRTNTDTQYF. The CDR3 nucleotides read TGTGCCACCAGCTCCAGAGGAAGAACCAACACAGATACGCAGTATTTT.

J is TRBJ2-7 and V is TRBV27, with a weak D call TRBD2 (6 bases). The CDR3 is 15 residues long. V lost 7 bases to trimming and J lost 6 bases, with 22 bases between them. The germline V gene encodes CDR1 MNHEY and CDR2 SMNVEV (reference sequence). The CDR3: CASKETDRGYFEQYF. CDR3 nucleotide sequence: TGTGCCAGCAAGGAGACAGACCGGGGGTATTTCGAGCAGTACTTC.

This chain links TRBV30 with TRBJ1-3, with no clear D. The V end lost 0 bases, the J end lost 8 bases, and 8 bases lay between the germline ends. Per the germline V gene, CDR1 is GTSNPN and CDR2 is SVGIG (reference sequence). The CDR3 is 12 amino acids. This CDR3 reads CAWSVLSYTIYF. The CDR3 nucleotides read TGTGCCTGGAGTGTACTTAGTTACACCATATATTTT. Full variable domain (rest looked up from reference TRBV30 and TRBJ1-3): SQTIHQWPATLVQPVGSPLSLECTVEGTSNPNLYWYRQAAGRGLQLLFYSVGIGQISSEVPQNLSASRPQDRQFILSSKKLLLSDSGFYLCAWSVLSYTIYFGEGSWLTVV.